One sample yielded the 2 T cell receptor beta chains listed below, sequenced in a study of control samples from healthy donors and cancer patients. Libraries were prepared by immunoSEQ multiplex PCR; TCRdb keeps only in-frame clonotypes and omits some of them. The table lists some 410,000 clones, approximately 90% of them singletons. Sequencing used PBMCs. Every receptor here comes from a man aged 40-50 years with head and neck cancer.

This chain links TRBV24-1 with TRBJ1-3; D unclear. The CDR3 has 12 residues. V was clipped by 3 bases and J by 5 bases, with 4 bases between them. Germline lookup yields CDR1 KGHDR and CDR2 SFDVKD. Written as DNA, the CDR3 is TGTGCCACCAGTGATATGAGAAACACCATATATTTT. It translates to CATSDMRNTIYF.

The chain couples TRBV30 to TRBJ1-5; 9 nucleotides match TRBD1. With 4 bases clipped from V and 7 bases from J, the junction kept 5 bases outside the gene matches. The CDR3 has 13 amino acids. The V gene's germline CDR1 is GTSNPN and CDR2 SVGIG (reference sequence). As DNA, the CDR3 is TGTGCCTGGACGGGACAGGGTGGCCAGCCCCAGCATTTT. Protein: CAWTGQGGQPQHF.